These 24 T cell receptor beta chains came from one sample sequenced in a study of post-analysis software for immune sequencing data. Overall study results and limits: Roughly 5 TRBV segments (TRBV5-6, TRBV5-1 and TRBV20-1 among them) occurred more frequently in patients than in controls.

Which antigens these TCRs recognize remains unknown. cDNA libraries of TCR beta carried unique molecular identifiers. TCRdb re-analysed the PCR reads in MiXCR, keeping a single row per CDR3 protein. The sample includes around 500,000 distinct CDR3 sequences, around 34% of them seen just once. What was sequenced was blood. Every receptor here comes from a girl aged 2-17 years with multiple sclerosis.

Here the CDR3 DNA reads TGTGCCAGCAGTGTAGAAGGGGGGATTTACAATGAGCAGTTCTTC. Its translation is CASSVEGGIYNEQFF. The chain uses TRBV6-1 and TRBJ2-1, with D tentatively TRBD1 or TRBD2 (6 bases each). This CDR3 region has 15 residues. V gave up 4 bases and J gave up 4 bases, with 14 bases separating them. In germline, CDR1 is MNHNS, CDR2 SASEGT.

The chain joins TRBV18 to TRBJ1-2, with TRBD1 matching 7 bases. Germline V gives CDR1 KGHSH, CDR2 LQKENI. The CDR3 contains 15 residues. With 3 bases clipped from V and 0 bases from J, the junction kept 4 bases outside the gene matches. This chain's CDR3 is CASSPDRVPNYGYTF. DNA for the CDR3: TGTGCCAGCTCACCCGACAGGGTCCCTAACTATGGCTACACCTTC.

This clonotype was seen a few times. This sequence joins TRBV12-3 or TRBV12-4 and TRBJ1-1; D uncertain. The CDR3 has 14 residues. Trimming took off 3 bases at V and 5 bases at J, with 13 bases between the two ends. The CDR3 coding sequence is TGTGCCAGCAGTTTCGTATTCGTGAGTACTGAAGCTTTCTTT. This translates into CASSFVFVSTEAFF.

This chain links TRBV7-8 with TRBJ2-3; 7 bases match TRBD2. CDR3 size: 20 residues. The ends lost 1 base at V and 2 bases at J; junction bases unmatched: 18. CDR1 and CDR2 (germline): SGHVS, FQNEAQ. The CDR3 protein is CASSLEVPGVFAGDTDTQYF. Here the CDR3 DNA reads TGTGCCAGCAGCTTAGAAGTACCAGGTGTCTTTGCGGGGGACACAGATACGCAGTATTTT.

The chain has TRBV2 and TRBJ2-4; no definite D call. This CDR3 spans 14 amino acids. With 6 bases removed from V and 1 base from J, the gap between germline ends came to 10 bases. Looked up from germline, CDR1 is SNHLY and CDR2 is FYNNEI. The CDR3 here is CASRGDWAKNIQYF. As DNA, the CDR3 is TGTGCCAGCAGGGGCGACTGGGCCAAAAACATTCAGTACTTC.

V is TRBV20-1 and J is TRBJ1-1; D is perhaps TRBD1 (5 bases). The CDR3 is 13 residues long. V was clipped by 6 bases and J by 2 bases, with 13 bases between them. Germline V gene sequence: CDR1 DFQATT, CDR2 SNEGSKA (reference sequence). CDR3 in DNA: TGCAGTGCCCCCCGGGACGGAAACACTGAAGCTTTCTTT. This codes for CSAPRDGNTEAFF.

The chain uses TRBV20-1 and TRBJ2-5, with D possibly being TRBD1 (6 bases). The germline V and J ends were trimmed by 1 base and 3 bases, with 12 bases remaining between them. Germline CDR1 and CDR2: DFQATT and SNEGSKA (reference sequence). The CDR3 extends over 14 amino acids. CDR3 coding DNA: TGCAGTGCTAGAGCAGGGGACGGCAAAGAGACCCAGTACTTC. Protein: CSARAGDGKETQYF.

The chain uses TRBV20-1 and TRBJ1-1, with TRBD1 as a possible D gene (5 bases). V lost 6 bases to trimming and J lost 0 bases, with 17 bases between them. Germline CDR1 reads DFQATT; CDR2 reads SNEGSKA (reference sequence). The CDR3 spans 15 residues. CDR3 sequence (DNA): TGCAGTGCCAGGAAAAGGGGAACTATGAACACTGAAGCTTTCTTT. Translated: CSARKRGTMNTEAFF.

As to this clonotype: A much larger clone differs from this one at a single base, so this may be a read error. V and J are TRBV20-1 and TRBJ2-3; D is undetermined. Germline CDR1 and CDR2: DFQATT and SNEGSKA (reference sequence). V lost 5 bases and J 1 base, leaving 13 bases between the germline ends. CDR3 length: 14 residues. The CDR3 DNA follows: TGCAGTGCTTTCGGGCCCACGGGCACAGATACGCAGTATTTT. Its translation: CSAFGPTGTDTQYF.

This clonotype has only a few counts. V usage is TRBV20-1 and J usage is TRBJ1-1; D not certain. Trimming removed 2 bases at V and 0 bases at J, with 13 bases between. The CDR3 contains 15 residues. Germline CDR1 DFQATT, CDR2 SNEGSKA (reference sequence). The CDR3 sequence: CSARPIGVVNTEAFF. CDR3 nucleotides: TGCAGTGCTAGACCTATCGGGGTTGTGAACACTGAAGCTTTCTTT.

The chain joins TRBV7-6 to TRBJ1-2; the D is unclear. V was trimmed by 1 base and J by 4 bases, leaving 13 bases between them. CDR1 SGHVS and CDR2 FNYEAQ come from the germline V gene. The CDR3 is made up of 15 amino acids. The CDR3 DNA sequence: TGTGCCAGCAGCTTAGATCCGGGTTGGGGCTATGGCTACACCTTC. The encoded protein is CASSLDPGWGYGYTF.

This clonotype was recorded a few times. V gene TRBV9 combines with J gene TRBJ2-1, with 7 bases fitting TRBD1. Trimming at V came to 2 bases and at J to 8 bases, leaving 7 bases not matched to a gene. The CDR3 extends over 14 amino acids. Germline values: CDR1 SGDLS, CDR2 YYNGEE. The CDR3 loop reads CASSVQGQNHEQFF. CDR3 coding DNA: TGTGCCAGCAGCGTGCAGGGACAGAACCATGAGCAGTTCTTC.

This clonotype is a singleton in its sample. With a much larger clone just one base away, this may be a read error. The chain combines TRBV6-5 with TRBJ2-5; weak D call: TRBD1 (6 bases). CDR1 is MNHEY, CDR2 SVGAGI, per germline. Trimming shortened V by 6 bases and J by 0 bases, and 11 bases separated the two germline ends. CDR3 size: 14 residues. CDR3 loop: CASREQGNQETQYF. The CDR3 region has the DNA TGTGCCAGCAGAGAGCAGGGGAACCAAGAGACCCAGTACTTC.

This rearrangement joins TRBV28 to TRBJ2-5, with no clear D. The length of the CDR3 is 14 residues. With 4 bases removed from V and 4 bases from J, the gap between germline ends came to 13 bases. Germline CDR1 is MDHEN and CDR2 is SYDVKM. The CDR3 nucleotides are TGTGCCAGCAGTTCTCCGTCTGGGCTAGAGACCCAGTACTTC. Residues: CASSSPSGLETQYF. The whole variable domain, remainder taken from reference TRBV28 and TRBJ2-5, is DVKVTQSSRYLVKRTGEKVFLECVQDMDHENMFWYRQDPGLGLRLIYFSYDVKMKEKGDIPEGYSVSREKKERFSLILESASTNQTSMYLCASSSPSGLETQYFGPGTRLLVL.

This sequence joins TRBV3-1 and TRBJ2-1, with 10 bases matching TRBD1. Germline-derived CDR1 and CDR2 are LGHDT and YNNKEL (reference sequence). This CDR3 is 16 amino acids long. Losses at the gene ends were 4 bases for V and 6 bases for J; bases not matched to a gene: 9. The DNA for the CDR3 is TGTGCCAGCAGCCCAGCATTTGGGACAGGGGCCAATGAGCAGTTCTTC. As protein: CASSPAFGTGANEQFF.

This clonotype was counted between two and nine times. The V gene is TRBV5-1, the J gene TRBJ2-3; D perhaps matches TRBD2 (7 bases). CDR1 is SGHRS and CDR2 is YFSETQ in the germline V gene. The CDR3 totals 15 residues. V was clipped by 4 bases and J by 2 bases, with 14 bases between them. The CDR3 DNA reads TGCGCCAGCAGCCTGGGGGCGGGGGTCACAGATACGCAGTATTTT. This codes for CASSLGAGVTDTQYF.

The chain carries TRBV6-4 and TRBJ2-5; 7 bases match TRBD1. V lost 7 bases, J lost 0 bases, and 5 bases stayed unmatched. The germline CDR1 and CDR2 sequences are MRHNA and SNTAGT. The CDR3 contains 14 residues. The DNA for the CDR3 is TGTGCCAGCACCGTCGGACAGGACCAAGAGACCCAGTACTTC. Amino acids: CASTVGQDQETQYF.

This clonotype appeared a few times. V is TRBV7-9 and J is TRBJ2-3; no clear D. Trimming left V 3 bases short and J 4 bases short, with 8 bases between. The CDR3 sequence is 13 residues long. Germline V lookup: CDR1 SEHNR, CDR2 FQNEAQ (reference sequence). The CDR3 region has the DNA TGTGCCAGCAGCTTGAGAGTTCCAGATACGCAGTATTTT. This sequence encodes CASSLRVPDTQYF.

This clonotype occurred a few times. The chain joins TRBV7-2 to TRBJ2-1; 9 bases are shared with TRBD2. Germline CDR1 is SGHTA and CDR2 is FQGNSA. V dropped 1 base and J dropped 1; count of bases not matched to a gene: 5. This CDR3 has 17 amino acids. The CDR3 spells CASSLGQRGASYNEQFF. The CDR3 nucleotides are TGTGCCAGCAGCTTAGGACAGCGGGGGGCTTCCTACAATGAGCAGTTCTTC.

This chain uses TRBV5-5 with TRBJ2-7; maybe TRBD1 (5 bases). This CDR3 contains 14 residues. CDR1 is SGHKS, CDR2 YYEKEE, per germline (reference sequence). Trimming took off 7 bases at V and 3 bases at J, with 17 bases between the two ends. Written as DNA, the CDR3 is TGTGCCAGCTACCTGGGGCCAGATCTCTACGAGCAGTACTTC. Translated, it gives CASYLGPDLYEQYF.

J is TRBJ1-5 and V is TRBV5-1, with D possibly matching TRBD1 (5 bases). There are 14 residues in the CDR3. Trimming took 1 base from V and 6 from J, leaving 11 bases between them. Per the germline V gene, CDR1 is SGHRS and CDR2 is YFSETQ. This CDR3 is CASSLMGEGQPQHF. The DNA of the CDR3 is TGCGCCAGCAGCTTGATGGGGGAGGGTCAGCCCCAGCATTTT.

The chain combines TRBV6-1 with TRBJ1-1; D is ambiguous. Trimming stripped 9 bases from V and 7 bases from J, with 15 bases between. The CDR3 is 12 amino acids. The germline V gene encodes CDR1 MNHNS and CDR2 SASEGT. CDR3 residues: CASWAGWGEAFF. In DNA form, the CDR3 reads TGTGCCAGTTGGGCAGGTTGGGGTGAAGCTTTCTTT.

The chain recombines TRBV12-3 or TRBV12-4 with TRBJ2-1, with 7 bases that match TRBD1. CDR3 length: 13 residues. Losses at the gene ends were 9 bases for V and 9 bases for J; bases not matched to a gene: 11. CDR3 residues: CASSTRGSSEQFF. The CDR3, as DNA: TGTGCCAGTAGCACCAGGGGGTCCAGTGAGCAGTTCTTC.

This clonotype was counted between two and nine times. J is TRBJ1-1 and V is TRBV4-1, with 10 bases matching TRBD1. CDR3 length equals 15 residues. CDR1 is MGHRA, CDR2 YSYEKL, per germline. The V and J ends lost 2 bases and 4 bases, in that order; junction bases with no gene match: 4. CDR3 residues: CASSQTGQGITEAFF. CDR3 nucleotides: TGCGCCAGCAGCCAAACGGGACAGGGGATCACTGAAGCTTTCTTT.